This T cell receptor beta chain is drawn from a study of T cells in Graves' hyperthyroidism and ophthalmopathy. Trimming at V came to 3 bases and at J to 3 bases, leaving 6 bases not matched to a gene. The CDR3 has 15 amino acids. Germline V CDR1 and CDR2: SSHAT, FNYEAQ (reference sequence). It was RNA transcripts that yielded the amplified TCR beta CDR3 regions. An initial round of RT-PCR targeting the TCR CDR3 relied on the HTBI primer set. TCRdb independently ran MiXCR on the multiplex PCR reads; one entry per CDR3 protein. The repertoire holds about 380,000 distinct CDR3 sequences, with about 13% as singletons. This clonotype was found a few times.

The sequence was obtained from a man under 40 with Graves' hyperthyroidism that later progressed to Graves' ophthalmopathy. The sequenced sample was blood. The genes are TRBV7-7 and TRBJ2-5; 8 positions agree with TRBD2. This chain's CDR3 is CASSLPPGLEETQYF. DNA of the CDR3: TGTGCCAGCAGCTTGCCGCCGGGACTAGAAGAGACCCAGTACTTC.